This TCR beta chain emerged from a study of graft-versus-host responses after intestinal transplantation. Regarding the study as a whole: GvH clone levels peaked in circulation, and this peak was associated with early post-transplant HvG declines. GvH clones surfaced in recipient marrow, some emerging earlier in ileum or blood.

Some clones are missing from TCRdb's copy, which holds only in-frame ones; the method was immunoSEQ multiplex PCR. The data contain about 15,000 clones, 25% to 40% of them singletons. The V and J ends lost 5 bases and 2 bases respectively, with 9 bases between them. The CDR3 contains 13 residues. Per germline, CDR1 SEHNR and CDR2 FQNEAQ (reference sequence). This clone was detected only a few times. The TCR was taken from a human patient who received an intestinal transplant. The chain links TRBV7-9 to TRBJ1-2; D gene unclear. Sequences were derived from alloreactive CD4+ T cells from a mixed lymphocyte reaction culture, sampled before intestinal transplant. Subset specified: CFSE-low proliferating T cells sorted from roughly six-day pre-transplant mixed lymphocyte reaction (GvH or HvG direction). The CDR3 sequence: CASSPGRNYGYTF. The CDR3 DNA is TGTGCCAGCAGCCCCGGGAGGAACTATGGCTACACCTTC.